This T cell receptor beta chain was obtained from a study of post-analysis software for immune sequencing data. Broader study findings: Controls showed lower frequencies than patients for several TRBV segments, and TRBV5-6, TRBV5-1 and TRBV20-1 were among these. Controls' normalized Chao1 diversity significantly exceeded that of multiple sclerosis patients. F-measure co-clustering was strong for batch-matched samples.

Researchers reported that TCR beta cDNA libraries carried unique molecular identifiers. One entry per CDR3 protein, called by TCRdb with MiXCR from the PCR reads. The repertoire holds about 200,000 distinct CDR3 sequences, with around 30% as singletons. Notes on this clonotype: Its matching antigen is unknown.

This CDR3 region has 16 residues. V lost 5 bases, J lost 2 bases, and 8 bases stayed unmatched. CDR1 and CDR2 from the germline V gene are SGHAT and FQNNGV. The clonotype comes from a girl aged 2 to 17 with multiple sclerosis. Sequenced material: blood. The V call is TRBV11-2, the J call TRBJ2-3; 9 bases are a match to TRBD2. The CDR3 region has the DNA TGTGCCAGCAGCGGGGGATCTAGCGGGGCCACAGATACGCAGTATTTT. Its protein is CASSGGSSGATDTQYF. The whole variable domain, remainder taken from reference TRBV11-2 and TRBJ2-3, is EAGVAQSPRYKIIEKRQSVAFWCNPISGHATLYWYQQILGQGPKLLIQFQNNGVVDDSQLPKDRFSAERLKGVDSTLKIQPAKLEDSAVYLCASSGGSSGATDTQYFGPGTRLTVL.